Following are 20 T cell receptor beta chains from one sample sequenced in a study of vaccination and CD4 T cells after COVID-19. TCRdb used MiXCR to reprocess the PCR reads, holding one entry per CDR3 protein. The sample carries over 20,000 distinct CDR3 sequences, roughly 61% recorded once. The material sequenced was CD4+ T cells from blood, taken before SARS-CoV-2 vaccination. Every receptor here comes from a human donor who had recovered from COVID-19.

The chain couples TRBV11-2 to TRBJ2-5; D gene uncertain. V lost 2 bases and J 4 bases, leaving 8 bases between the germline ends. This CDR3 region has 13 residues. Germline V gives CDR1 SGHAT, CDR2 FQNNGV. CDR3 coding DNA: TGTGCCAGCAGCTTATCCCTTGCAGAGACCCAGTACTTC. It specifies CASSLSLAETQYF. The complete variable domain, with remaining parts taken from reference TRBV11-2 and TRBJ2-5, reads EAGVAQSPRYKIIEKRQSVAFWCNPISGHATLYWYQQILGQGPKLLIQFQNNGVVDDSQLPKDRFSAERLKGVDSTLKIQPAKLEDSAVYLCASSLSLAETQYFGPGTRLLVL.

This clonotype was seen only a few times. This rearrangement joins TRBV2 to TRBJ1-5; D possibly corresponds to TRBD1 (6 bases). CDR1 is SNHLY, CDR2 FYNNEI, per germline. The CDR3 runs 14 residues. Trimming removed 2 bases from V and 7 bases from J, with 12 bases in between. The CDR3 reads CASSESTGSQPQHF. CDR3 coding DNA: TGTGCCAGCAGTGAAAGTACAGGGTCCCAGCCCCAGCATTTT.

This sequence joins TRBV24-1 and TRBJ2-3; the D gene could be TRBD1 or TRBD2 (6 bases each). Germline CDR1 and CDR2: KGHDR and SFDVKD. The ends were cut back, 5 bases at V and 3 bases at J, with 14 bases in the middle. The CDR3 is 15 residues long. CDR3 amino acids: CATSGGGSLTDTQYF. CDR3 sequence (DNA): TGTGCCACCAGTGGAGGGGGGAGTCTGACAGATACGCAGTATTTT.

This clonotype turned up a few times. The rearrangement links TRBV5-4 to TRBJ1-1; D might be TRBD1 (5 bases). V lost 4 bases to trimming and J lost 4 bases, with 11 bases between them. This CDR3 spans 13 amino acids. Germline V lookup: CDR1 SGHNT, CDR2 YYREEE (reference sequence). The CDR3 DNA reads TGTGCCAGCAGCGTTCGGGGCCCCACTGAAGCTTTCTTT. As protein: CASSVRGPTEAFF. The full variable domain, rest sourced from reference TRBV5-4 and TRBJ1-1, is ETGVTQSPTHLIKTRGQQVTLRCSSQSGHNTVSWYQQALGQGPQFIFQYYREEENGRGNFPPRFSGLQFPNYSSELNVNALELDDSALYLCASSVRGPTEAFFGQGTRLTVV.

The chain joins TRBV20-1 to TRBJ2-1; 16 bases line up with TRBD2. The V gene end was trimmed by 5 bases and the J gene end by 9 bases; junction bases not matched to a gene: 7. CDR3 length equals 15 residues. Germline V lookup: CDR1 DFQATT, CDR2 SNEGSKA (reference sequence). The CDR3 DNA is TGCAGTGCTTTGGGTGGGACTAGCGGGAGGGTTGAGCAGTTCTTC. Protein product: CSALGGTSGRVEQFF.

V usage is TRBV20-1 and J usage is TRBJ1-1, with TRBD1 as a possible D gene (5 bases). This CDR3 is built from 14 residues. V was cut by 5 bases and J by 4 bases, with 17 bases left in between. Germline CDR1 and CDR2: DFQATT and SNEGSKA (reference sequence). The CDR3 loop reads CSARAGDSGTEAFF. The CDR3 DNA sequence: TGCAGTGCTCGGGCGGGGGATTCGGGCACTGAAGCTTTCTTT.

The CDR3 loop reads CSARGGAGADTGANVLTF. The CDR3 coding sequence is TGCAGTGCTAGAGGGGGTGCGGGAGCTGATACTGGGGCCAACGTCCTGACTTTC. V gene TRBV20-1 combines with J gene TRBJ2-6; 7 bases match TRBD2. CDR3 size: 18 residues. The V gene end was trimmed by 1 base and the J gene end by 2 bases; junction bases not matched to a gene: 11. From germline, CDR1 is DFQATT and CDR2 SNEGSKA (reference sequence).

The CDR3 here is CASSEGLGRRYQYEQYF. In DNA form, the CDR3 reads TGTGCCAGCAGTGAAGGCCTCGGGAGGCGCTACCAATACGAGCAGTACTTC. The rearrangement joins TRBV27 to TRBJ2-7; TRBD2 agrees at 7 bases. Germline V gene sequence: CDR1 MNHEY, CDR2 SMNVEV (reference sequence). J gave up 4 bases and V 5 bases, and 17 bases lay outside the gene matches. This CDR3 contains 17 residues.

J is TRBJ2-7 and V is TRBV7-2; D unclear. The V gene's germline CDR1 is SGHTA and CDR2 FQGNSA. The germline V and J ends were trimmed by 3 bases and 0 bases, with 9 bases remaining between them. The CDR3 covers 14 residues. The CDR3 here is CASSFNVVSYEQYF. In DNA form, the CDR3 reads TGTGCCAGCAGCTTTAATGTAGTCTCCTACGAGCAGTACTTC.

This chain joins TRBV4-2 and TRBJ2-7; D is uncertain. The CDR3 loop spans 13 amino acids. V was cut by 5 bases and J by 9 bases, with 17 bases left in between. CDR1 is LGHNA, CDR2 YNFKEQ, per germline. The CDR3 sequence is CASSSGTGSVQYF. As DNA, the CDR3 is TGTGCCAGCAGCTCCGGTACGGGTTCGGTGCAGTACTTC.

In this sample, this clonotype turned up a few times. The genes are TRBV12-3 or TRBV12-4 and TRBJ1-3; D is unresolved. The CDR3 loop spans 13 amino acids. Trimming shortened V by 8 bases and J by 2 bases, and 10 bases separated the two germline ends. The CDR3: CASGGLAGNTIYF. The CDR3 DNA reads as TGTGCCAGCGGCGGGTTGGCTGGAAACACCATATATTTT.

This clonotype was detected only a few times. The chain combines TRBV27 with TRBJ1-1; no definite D call. This CDR3 region has 15 residues. Germline lookup yields CDR1 MNHEY and CDR2 SMNVEV (reference sequence). The germline V and J ends were trimmed by 5 bases and 2 bases, with 15 bases remaining between them. Here the CDR3 reads CASSDPPGDNTEAFF. CDR3 coding DNA: TGTGCCAGCAGTGACCCCCCCGGAGATAACACTGAAGCTTTCTTT.

The rearrangement uses TRBV18 and TRBJ2-3; TRBD1 matches at 10 bases. The CDR3 sequence is 15 residues long. Looked up from germline, CDR1 is KGHSH and CDR2 is LQKENI. V lost 3 bases to trimming and J lost 3 bases; unmatched junction nucleotides: 3. The CDR3 region is CASSPGTGVTDTQYF. Here the CDR3 DNA reads TGTGCCAGCTCACCCGGGACAGGGGTAACAGATACGCAGTATTTT.

The sample holds a few counts of this clonotype. J is TRBJ1-5 and V is TRBV27, with D maybe TRBD1 (5 bases). The V gene's germline CDR1 is MNHEY and CDR2 SMNVEV (reference sequence). Trimming stripped 2 bases from V and 0 bases from J, with 11 bases between. This CDR3 has 16 amino acids. CDR3 sequence: CASSLTRGPSNQPQHF. The CDR3 DNA follows: TGTGCCAGCAGTTTAACCCGGGGCCCTAGCAATCAGCCCCAGCATTTT.

This rearrangement joins TRBV5-1 to TRBJ2-7, with 8 bases fitting TRBD2. The trim removed 4 bases at V and 3 bases at J, leaving 3 bases unmatched. Germline assignment: CDR1 SGHRS and CDR2 YFSETQ. There are 13 residues in the CDR3. CDR3 in amino acids: CASSGGTSYEQYF. The CDR3 region has the DNA TGCGCCAGCAGCGGAGGGACTAGCTACGAGCAGTACTTC.

The J gene is TRBJ2-1, the V gene TRBV11-2; no clear D. V was trimmed by 4 bases and J by 0 bases, leaving 13 bases between them. This CDR3 is built from 16 residues. Germline loops: CDR1 SGHAT, CDR2 FQNNGV. CDR3 sequence: CASSSSVSHSYNEQFF. In nucleotides, the CDR3 is TGTGCCAGCAGCTCCAGTGTGAGCCACTCCTACAATGAGCAGTTCTTC.

The chain is built from TRBV2 and TRBJ2-7; the D is unclear. The germline V gene encodes CDR1 SNHLY and CDR2 FYNNEI. The CDR3 is 10 residues long. V was pared by 4 bases and J by 4 bases, with 2 bases between. CDR3 loop: CASSVYEQYF. As DNA, the CDR3 is TGTGCCAGCAGTGTTTACGAGCAGTACTTC.

The V and J genes are TRBV11-2 and TRBJ2-3; D is perhaps TRBD2 (6 bases). This CDR3 is built from 15 residues. Germline V CDR1 and CDR2: SGHAT, FQNNGV. V was clipped by 3 bases and J by 2 bases, with 12 bases between them. The CDR3 DNA is TGTGCCAGCAGCTTCGACCGGGAGAACACAGATACGCAGTATTTT. Protein product: CASSFDRENTDTQYF.

The genes are TRBV5-4 and TRBJ2-2; TRBD2 is a possible D gene (5 bases). This CDR3 region has 16 residues. The V gene lost 2 bases and the J gene lost 3 bases, with 14 bases spanning the gap. Germline-derived CDR1 and CDR2 are SGHNT and YYREEE (reference sequence). The DNA of the CDR3 is TGTGCCAGCAGCTTCACGGACTCTACATACACCGGGGAGCTGTTTTTT. Translating it yields CASSFTDSTYTGELFF.

The chain couples TRBV7-6 to TRBJ2-2; D gene uncertain. The CDR3 extends over 12 amino acids. Germline lookup yields CDR1 SGHVS and CDR2 FNYEAQ. Trimming cost V 7 bases and J 6 bases, with 9 bases left between them. The CDR3 region has the DNA TGTGCCAGCACCACATGGGCCGGGGAGCTGTTTTTT. Protein: CASTTWAGELFF.